The rows below give T cell receptor beta chains drawn from one sample of a study of T cell clonotyping in hematopoietic cell transplantation. The assay was immunoSEQ multiplex PCR, and TCRdb's table has in-frame clones only and misses some. The sample yields 37,000 or so clones, 88% seen once. The sequencing input was peripheral blood mononuclear cells. These receptors were collected from a woman aged 40 to 50 in good health. Some clones in this sample may be carry-over from other donors' samples. Both conserved end residues are part of each CDR3. A D gene is named only where the DNA matches it firmly. The size field is filled for only some rows; it gives once, few, many or a size class.

v_gene,abundance,d_gene,j_gene,CDR3aa,CDR3nt
TRBV6-5,.,.,TRBJ2-3,CASSASTDTQYF,TGTGCCAGCAGTGCAAGCACAGATACGCAGTATTTT
TRBV2,.,TRBD1,TRBJ1-2,CASRQMVFWDRVGGYTF,TGTGCCAGCAGGCAAATGGTGTTCTGGGACAGGGTCGGGGGCTACACCTTC
TRBV28,.,.,TRBJ2-7,CASSLSAGTYEQYF,TGTGCCAGCAGTTTATCAGCAGGGACCTACGAGCAGTACTTC
TRBV4-2,.,.,TRBJ2-2,CASSHDSGGADTGELFF,TGTGCCAGCAGCCATGATTCGGGTGGGGCGGACACCGGGGAGCTGTTTTTT
TRBV28,once,.,TRBJ1-2,CALQKDGYTF,TGTGCTCTACAGAAGGATGGCTACACCTTC
TRBV30,.,.,TRBJ1-5,CAWSVPEINQPQHF,TGTGCCTGGAGTGTCCCAGAGATCAATCAGCCCCAGCATTTT
TRBV19,.,TRBD1,TRBJ1-2,CASRPGQGNYGYTF,TGTGCCAGTAGACCGGGACAGGGAAACTATGGCTACACCTTC
TRBV28,.,TRBD1,TRBJ1-3,CASIPPGQGASTIYF,TGTGCCAGCATACCCCCGGGACAGGGGGCTAGTACCATATATTTT
TRBV6-5,.,.,TRBJ2-1,CASSYSSPMVEQFF,TGTGCCAGCAGTTATAGCTCCCCGATGGTTGAGCAGTTCTTC
TRBV7-7,.,.,TRBJ2-2,CASSLREPNTGELFF,TGTGCTAGCAGCTTACGGGAACCCAACACCGGGGAGCTGTTTTTT
TRBV2,.,.,TRBJ1-4,CASTPYSATNEKLFF,TGTGCCAGCACCCCCTATAGTGCAACTAATGAAAAACTGTTTTTT
TRBV19,.,.,TRBJ1-2,CASSIVGRELLYGYTF,TGTGCCAGTAGTATAGTGGGCCGGGAACTACTCTATGGCTACACCTTC
TRBV19,.,.,TRBJ1-1,CASSQGKGEAFF,TGTGCCAGTAGTCAGGGGAAGGGCGAAGCTTTCTTT
TRBV7-6,few,.,TRBJ1-5,CASSLAGGQPQHF,TGTGCCAGCAGCTTAGCGGGGGGTCAGCCCCAGCATTTT
TRBV7-6,.,TRBD1,TRBJ2-7,CASSRDRAEQYF,TGTGCCAGCAGTCGGGACAGGGCCGAGCAGTACTTC
TRBV6-6,.,TRBD1,TRBJ1-2,CASSYRGRSNYGYTF,TGTGCCAGCAGTTATAGGGGGCGATCTAACTATGGCTACACCTTC
TRBV29-1,.,.,TRBJ2-7,CSVEGTSIYEQYF,TGCAGCGTTGAAGGGACAAGTATCTACGAGCAGTACTTC
TRBV7-6,.,TRBD2,TRBJ2-7,CASGGRAAYEQYF,TGTGCTTCAGGCGGGAGGGCCGCCTACGAGCAGTACTTC
TRBV19,.,.,TRBJ2-7,CASSRQASYEQYF,TGTGCCAGTAGTCGACAGGCGTCCTACGAGCAGTACTTC
TRBV28,.,TRBD1,TRBJ2-1,CASSQPGQGAYNEQFF,TGTGCCAGCAGTCAGCCCGGACAGGGGGCATACAATGAGCAGTTCTTC
TRBV6-5,.,.,TRBJ1-5,CASRAGVEGSQPQHF,TGTGCCAGCAGAGCAGGAGTCGAAGGGTCTCAGCCCCAGCATTTT
TRBV5-4,once,TRBD1,TRBJ2-5,CASTRTGSETQYF,TGTGCCAGCACGCGGACAGGGTCAGAGACCCAGTACTTC
TRBV19,.,.,TRBJ1-2,CASTSGARGYTF,TGTGCCAGTACTTCAGGGGCACGCGGCTACACCTTC
TRBV28,.,.,TRBJ2-5,CASSLLRGTETQYF,TGTGCCAGCAGTTTACTCAGGGGAACAGAGACCCAGTACTTC
TRBV9,.,.,TRBJ2-2,CASSVGVLNTGELFF,TGTGCCAGCAGCGTAGGCGTACTGAACACCGGGGAGCTGTTTTTT
TRBV6-4,.,.,TRBJ2-2,CASSEVPNGELFF,TGTGCCAGCAGTGAGGTTCCCAACGGGGAGCTGTTTTTT
TRBV7-3,few,.,TRBJ1-1,CASSPSAPGTEAFF,TGTGCCAGCAGCCCTTCCGCTCCGGGTACTGAAGCTTTCTTT
TRBV29-1,.,.,TRBJ2-1,CSVDPVASREQFF,TGCAGCGTTGATCCCGTAGCCTCTAGAGAGCAGTTCTTC
TRBV2,.,.,TRBJ1-4,CASKKEGAATNEKLFF,TGTGCCAGCAAGAAAGAAGGCGCCGCAACTAATGAAAAACTGTTTTTT
TRBV11-3,.,.,TRBJ1-1,CASSLFDNTEAFF,TGTGCCAGCAGCTTATTCGACAACACTGAAGCTTTCTTT
TRBV19,.,.,TRBJ2-6,CASSTRQAGANVLTF,TGTGCCAGTAGTACGCGACAGGCTGGGGCCAACGTCCTGACTTTC
TRBV7-8,.,.,TRBJ2-1,CASSLIYEQFF,TGTGCCAGCAGCTTAATTTATGAGCAGTTCTTC
TRBV25-1,.,.,TRBJ1-1,CASKPSSYTEAFF,TGTGCCAGCAAGCCGAGCAGTTACACTGAAGCTTTCTTT
TRBV28,.,TRBD1,TRBJ1-2,CASSSEDRLYGYTF,TGTGCCAGCAGTTCCGAGGACAGGCTCTATGGCTACACCTTC
TRBV6-1,few,.,TRBJ2-7,CASRNRPAYEQYF,TGTGCCAGCAGGAACAGACCCGCCTACGAGCAGTACTTC
TRBV6-1,.,TRBD1,TRBJ1-2,CASSVVGQEDGYTF,TGTGCCAGCAGTGTTGTCGGACAGGAGGATGGCTACACCTTC
TRBV9,.,TRBD1,TRBJ1-2,CASSVGPGQDSGSHGYTF,TGTGCCAGCAGCGTAGGTCCGGGACAGGATTCGGGGAGCCATGGCTACACCTTC
TRBV19,.,.,TRBJ2-7,CASSIRESYEQYF,TGTGCCAGTAGTATCAGGGAATCCTACGAGCAGTACTTC
TRBV5-1,.,.,TRBJ2-7,CASSLDDSYEQYF,TGCGCCAGCAGCTTGGACGATAGCTACGAGCAGTACTTC
TRBV5-1,.,.,TRBJ2-2,CASSIYTATNTGELFF,TGCGCCAGCAGCATCTATACAGCTACGAACACCGGGGAGCTGTTTTTT
TRBV7-2,.,.,TRBJ1-5,CASSQSSNQPQHF,TGTGCCAGCAGCCAGAGTAGCAATCAGCCCCAGCATTTT
TRBV5-1,.,.,TRBJ1-1,CASSRGIDTEAFF,TGCGCCAGCAGCCGGGGGATCGACACTGAAGCTTTCTTT
TRBV2,.,TRBD1,TRBJ2-7,CASSKGAGSYEQYF,TGTGCCAGCAGTAAGGGGGCAGGATCCTACGAGCAGTACTTC
TRBV6-6,.,.,TRBJ1-3,CASSSRGISGNTIYF,TGTGCCAGCAGTTCAAGGGGTATCTCTGGAAACACCATATATTTT
TRBV18,.,.,TRBJ1-5,CASSPLQGNSNQPQHF,TGTGCCAGCTCACCGCTACAGGGAAATAGCAATCAGCCCCAGCATTTT
TRBV5-1,.,TRBD1,TRBJ2-7,CASSWTGGEQYF,TGCGCCAGCAGCTGGACAGGCGGCGAGCAGTACTTC
TRBV6-4,.,.,TRBJ1-5,CASALSDNQPQHF,TGTGCCAGCGCCTTGTCTGACAATCAGCCCCAGCATTTT
TRBV5-1,.,.,TRBJ2-3,CASSLVGMTTDTQYF,TGCGCCAGCAGCTTGGTAGGGATGACCACAGATACGCAGTATTTT
TRBV5-4,.,.,TRBJ1-2,CASSLLEEGYTF,TGTGCCAGCAGCTTATTAGAGGAAGGCTACACCTTC
TRBV29-1,.,.,TRBJ2-7,CSVWDLSSYEQYF,TGCAGCGTCTGGGACCTGAGCTCCTACGAGCAGTACTTC